The source of this T cell receptor (beta chain) is a study of T cells in women clearing cervical HPV infection. Study overall: Controls gave blood once infection was undetectable; cases at lesion identification. Points from the study as a whole: Timing of associations relative to infection is unclear; T-cell subsets were not isolated. Cases and controls were distinguished at AUC about 0.8 by richness and V genes.

Assay used: immunoSEQ multiplex PCR; TCRdb lists only in-frame clones, some missing. Reported are tens of thousands of clones; the ten largest clones contain about 5.2%. On this clone itself: As yet, its antigen is unknown. The CDR3 end is not reached by the read, which stops 3 residues before it; the germline J gene fills it in.

The CDR3 runs to 13 residues. The germline gives CDR1 SQVTM, CDR2 ANQGSEA. The genes are TRBV29-1 and TRBJ2-4; 9 positions match TRBD1. The source of this sequence is a woman aged 18 to 75 with a cervical HPV16 infection that either progressed to CIN3+ or cleared (not recorded which). Material for sequencing was blood buffy coat. CDR3 DNA, as far as it was read: TGCAGCGTTGAGGACAGGGGAGGCTATGGT. This encodes CSVEDRGGYG. Given in full, the CDR3 is CSVEDRGGYGQYF.